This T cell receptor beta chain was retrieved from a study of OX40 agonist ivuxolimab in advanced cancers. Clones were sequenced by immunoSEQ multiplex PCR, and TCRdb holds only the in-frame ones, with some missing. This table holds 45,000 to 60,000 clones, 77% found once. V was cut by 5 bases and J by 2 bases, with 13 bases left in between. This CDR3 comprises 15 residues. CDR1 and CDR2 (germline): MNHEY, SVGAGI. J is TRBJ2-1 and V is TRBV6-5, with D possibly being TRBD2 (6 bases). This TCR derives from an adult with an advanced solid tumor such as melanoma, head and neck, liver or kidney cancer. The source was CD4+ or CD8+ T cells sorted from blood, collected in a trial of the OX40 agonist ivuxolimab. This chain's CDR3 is CASSGRLVAYNEQFF. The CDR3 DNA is TGTGCCAGCAGTGGTAGACTAGTTGCCTACAATGAGCAGTTCTTC.